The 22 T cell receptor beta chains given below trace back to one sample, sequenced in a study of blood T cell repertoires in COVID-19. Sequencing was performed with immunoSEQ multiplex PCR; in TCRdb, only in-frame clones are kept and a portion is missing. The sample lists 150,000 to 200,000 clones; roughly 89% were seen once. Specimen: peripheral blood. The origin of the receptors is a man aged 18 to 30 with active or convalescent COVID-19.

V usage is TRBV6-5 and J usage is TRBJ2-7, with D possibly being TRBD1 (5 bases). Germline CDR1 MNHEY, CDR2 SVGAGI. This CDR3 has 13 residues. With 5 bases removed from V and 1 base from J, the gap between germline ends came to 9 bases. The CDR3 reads CASSKDKSYEQYF. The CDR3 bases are TGTGCCAGCAGTAAGGACAAGTCCTACGAGCAGTACTTC.

The CDR3 is CASSSGKVNEKLFF. In DNA form, the CDR3 reads TGTGCCAGCAGCTCAGGGAAGGTCAATGAAAAACTGTTTTTT. The chain links TRBV7-9 to TRBJ1-4, with D perhaps TRBD1 (5 bases). This CDR3 is built from 14 residues. Trimming cost V 4 bases and J 5 bases, with 11 bases left between them. CDR1 and CDR2 (germline): SEHNR, FQNEAQ (reference sequence). Using reference TRBV7-9 and TRBJ1-4 for the parts outside the CDR3, the full variable domain is DTGVSQNPRHKITKRGQNVTFRCDPISEHNRLYWYRQTLGQGPEFLTYFQNEAQLEKSRLLSDRFSAERPKGSFSTLEIQRTEQGDSAMYLCASSSGKVNEKLFFGSGTQLSVL.

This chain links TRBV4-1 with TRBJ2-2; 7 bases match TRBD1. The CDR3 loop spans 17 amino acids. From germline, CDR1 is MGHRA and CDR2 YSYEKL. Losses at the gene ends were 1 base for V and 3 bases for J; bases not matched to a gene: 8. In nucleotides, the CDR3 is TGCGCCAGCAGCCAAGTAATTATTAGGGGGCACACCGGGGAGCTGTTTTTT. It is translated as CASSQVIIRGHTGELFF.

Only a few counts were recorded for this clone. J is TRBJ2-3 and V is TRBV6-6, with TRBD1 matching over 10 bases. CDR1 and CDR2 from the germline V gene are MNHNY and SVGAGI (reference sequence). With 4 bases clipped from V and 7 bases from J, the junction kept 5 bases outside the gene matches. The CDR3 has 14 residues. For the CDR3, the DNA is TGTGCCAGCAGTTCCGGGACAGGGGTCAATACGCAGTATTTT. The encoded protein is CASSSGTGVNTQYF.

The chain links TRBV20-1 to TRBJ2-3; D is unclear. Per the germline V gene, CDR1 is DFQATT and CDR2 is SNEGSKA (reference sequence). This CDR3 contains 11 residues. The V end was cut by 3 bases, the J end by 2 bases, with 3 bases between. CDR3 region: CSARATDTQYF. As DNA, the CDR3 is TGCAGTGCTAGGGCCACAGATACGCAGTATTTT.

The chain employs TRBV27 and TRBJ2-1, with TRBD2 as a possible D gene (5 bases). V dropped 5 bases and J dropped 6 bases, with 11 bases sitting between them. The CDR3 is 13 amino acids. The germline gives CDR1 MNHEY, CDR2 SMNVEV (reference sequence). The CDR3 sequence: CASSINRGNEQFF. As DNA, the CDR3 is TGTGCCAGCAGTATTAATCGGGGCAATGAGCAGTTCTTC.

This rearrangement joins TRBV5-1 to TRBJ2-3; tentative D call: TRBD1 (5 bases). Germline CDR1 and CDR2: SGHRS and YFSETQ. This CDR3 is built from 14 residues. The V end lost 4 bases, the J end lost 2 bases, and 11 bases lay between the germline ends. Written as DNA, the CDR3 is TGCGCCAGCAGCGACAGACTTTCCACAGATACGCAGTATTTT. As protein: CASSDRLSTDTQYF.

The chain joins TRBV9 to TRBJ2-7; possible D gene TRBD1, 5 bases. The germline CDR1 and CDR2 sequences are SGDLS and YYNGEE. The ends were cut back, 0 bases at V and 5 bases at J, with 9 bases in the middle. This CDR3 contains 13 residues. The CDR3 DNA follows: TGTGCCAGCAGCGTAGAGGGGCTCCACGAGCAGTACTTC. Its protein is CASSVEGLHEQYF.

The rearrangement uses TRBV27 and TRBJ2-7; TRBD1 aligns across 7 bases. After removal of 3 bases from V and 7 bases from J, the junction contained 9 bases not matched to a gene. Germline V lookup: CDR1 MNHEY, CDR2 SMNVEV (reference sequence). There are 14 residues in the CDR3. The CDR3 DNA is TGTGCCAGCAGTTTGAGGGCAGGGGGTGGGGAGCAGTACGTC. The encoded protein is CASSLRAGGGEQYV.

The CDR3 region is CASLANYGYTF. Written as DNA, the CDR3 is TGTGCCTCGTTGGCCAACTATGGCTACACCTTC. The chain has TRBV30 and TRBJ1-2; D not resolved. The length of the CDR3 is 11 residues. V was trimmed by 7 bases and J by 2 bases, leaving 8 bases between them. Germline V gives CDR1 GTSNPN, CDR2 SVGIG (reference sequence).

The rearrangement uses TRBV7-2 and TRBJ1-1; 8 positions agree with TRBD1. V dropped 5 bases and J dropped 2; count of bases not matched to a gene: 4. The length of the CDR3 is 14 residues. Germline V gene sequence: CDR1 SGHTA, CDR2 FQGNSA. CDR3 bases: TGTGCCAGCAGCCGTGGACAGGGTAACACTGAAGCTTTCTTT. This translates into CASSRGQGNTEAFF.

This CDR3 is CASSLADRYQETQYF. CDR3 nucleotide sequence: TGTGCCAGCAGTTTAGCGGACAGGTACCAAGAGACCCAGTACTTC. J is TRBJ2-5 and V is TRBV27; 7 nucleotides align to TRBD1. The V gene's germline CDR1 is MNHEY and CDR2 SMNVEV (reference sequence). After removal of 2 bases from V and 0 bases from J, the junction contained 3 bases not matched to a gene. This CDR3 contains 15 residues.

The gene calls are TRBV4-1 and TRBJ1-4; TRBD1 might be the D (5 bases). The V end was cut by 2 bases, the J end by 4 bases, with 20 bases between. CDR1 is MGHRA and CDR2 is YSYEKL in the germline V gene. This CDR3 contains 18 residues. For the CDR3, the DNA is TGCGCCAGCAGCCAAAGACCCCCGGACAAAGGGTTTAATGAAAAACTGTTTTTT. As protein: CASSQRPPDKGFNEKLFF.

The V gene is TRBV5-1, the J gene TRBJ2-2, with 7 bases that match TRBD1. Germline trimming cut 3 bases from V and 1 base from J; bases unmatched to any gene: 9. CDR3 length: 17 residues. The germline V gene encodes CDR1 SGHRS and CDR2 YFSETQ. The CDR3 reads CASSSRRDSKNTGELFF. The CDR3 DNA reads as TGCGCCAGCAGCTCACGCCGGGACAGTAAGAACACCGGGGAGCTGTTTTTT.

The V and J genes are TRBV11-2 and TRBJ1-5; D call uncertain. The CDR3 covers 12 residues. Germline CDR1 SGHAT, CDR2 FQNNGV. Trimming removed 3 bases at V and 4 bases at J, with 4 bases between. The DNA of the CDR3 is TGTGCCAGCAGCTTCCCGAATCAGCCCCAGCATTTT. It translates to CASSFPNQPQHF.

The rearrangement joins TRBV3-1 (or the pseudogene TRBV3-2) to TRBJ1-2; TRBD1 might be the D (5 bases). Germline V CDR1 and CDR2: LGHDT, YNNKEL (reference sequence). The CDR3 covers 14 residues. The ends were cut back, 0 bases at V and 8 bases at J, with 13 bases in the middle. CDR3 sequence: CASSQDHQGRGYTF. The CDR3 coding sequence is TGTGCCAGCAGCCAAGATCACCAGGGTCGAGGCTACACCTTC.

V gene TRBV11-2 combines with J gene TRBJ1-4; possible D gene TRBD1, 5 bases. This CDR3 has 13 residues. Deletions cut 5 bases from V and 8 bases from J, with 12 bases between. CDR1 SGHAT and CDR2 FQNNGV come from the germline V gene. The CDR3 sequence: CASSRGSVEKLFF. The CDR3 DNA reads TGTGCCAGCAGCCGGGGGTCAGTGGAAAAACTGTTTTTT.

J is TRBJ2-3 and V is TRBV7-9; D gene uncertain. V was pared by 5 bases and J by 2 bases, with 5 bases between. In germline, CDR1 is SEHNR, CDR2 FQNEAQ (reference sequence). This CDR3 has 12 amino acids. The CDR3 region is CASSPNTDTQYF. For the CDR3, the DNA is TGTGCCAGCAGCCCCAACACAGATACGCAGTATTTT.

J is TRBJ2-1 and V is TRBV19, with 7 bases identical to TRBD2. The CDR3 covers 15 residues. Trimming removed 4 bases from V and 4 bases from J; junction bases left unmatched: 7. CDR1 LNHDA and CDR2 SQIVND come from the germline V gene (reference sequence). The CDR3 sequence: CASSTSGGLYNEQFF. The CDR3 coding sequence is TGTGCCAGTAGTACGTCGGGAGGATTATACAATGAGCAGTTCTTC.

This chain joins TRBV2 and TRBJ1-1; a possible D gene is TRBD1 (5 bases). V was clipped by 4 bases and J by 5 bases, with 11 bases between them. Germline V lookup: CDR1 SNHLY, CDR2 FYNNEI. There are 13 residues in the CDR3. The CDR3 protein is CASSAGGVTEAFF. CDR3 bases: TGTGCCAGCAGTGCGGGGGGAGTAACTGAAGCTTTCTTT.

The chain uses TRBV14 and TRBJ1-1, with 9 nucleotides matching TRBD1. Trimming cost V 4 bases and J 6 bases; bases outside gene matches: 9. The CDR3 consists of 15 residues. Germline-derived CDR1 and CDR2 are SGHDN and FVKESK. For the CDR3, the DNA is TGTGCCAGCAGCCTATTCGGACAGGGGATCGCTGAAGCTTTCTTT. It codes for CASSLFGQGIAEAFF.

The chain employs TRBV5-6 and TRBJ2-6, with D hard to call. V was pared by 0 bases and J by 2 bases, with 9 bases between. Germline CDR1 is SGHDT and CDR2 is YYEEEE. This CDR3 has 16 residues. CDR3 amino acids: CASSLALTAGANVLTF. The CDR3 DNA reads TGTGCCAGCAGCTTGGCCCTAACAGCTGGGGCCAACGTCCTGACTTTC.